Below, 20 T cell receptor beta chains from the same sample are listed, as sequenced in a study of blood T cell repertoires in COVID-19 (TCRdb year 2020). Receptors were amplified or captured by the immunoSEQ multiplex PCR assay. The immuneACCESS repertoire file appears here via TCRdb, limited to in-frame rearrangements. These files lack a portion of the clones; in checked studies, under half of the deficit traces to unresolved V genes, and the cause of the others is not known. In this sample the table shows approximately 170,000 clones, roughly four fifths of which occur a single time. The top ten clonotypes cover approximately 10% of the sample. The sample comprised peripheral blood. The receptors were sampled from a man in his 60s with active or convalescent COVID-19.

V usage is TRBV5-1 and J usage is TRBJ2-7; TRBD1 matches at 7 bases. This CDR3 spans 16 amino acids. Trimming cost V 0 bases and J 3 bases; bases outside gene matches: 9. From germline, CDR1 is SGHRS and CDR2 YFSETQ. The DNA of the CDR3 is TGCGCCAGCAGCTTGGACCCTACAGGGGTGGACTACGAGCAGTACTTC. This gives the protein CASSLDPTGVDYEQYF.

The genes are TRBV5-4 and TRBJ2-1; possible D gene TRBD1, 5 bases. The germline V gene encodes CDR1 SGHNT and CDR2 YYREEE (reference sequence). This CDR3 has 13 amino acids. V lost 0 bases, J lost 8 bases, and 9 bases lay in between. The CDR3 loop reads CASSLDRFYEQFF. The CDR3 DNA follows: TGTGCCAGCAGCTTGGACAGGTTTTATGAGCAGTTCTTC.

The chain joins TRBV28 to TRBJ1-2; 8 bases align to TRBD1. The CDR3 runs 15 residues. Germline trimming cut 3 bases from V and 8 bases from J; bases unmatched to any gene: 11. Germline V gene data show CDR1 as MDHEN and CDR2 as SYDVKM. The CDR3 region is CASSLVPTGANGYTF. The CDR3 DNA reads TGTGCCAGCAGTTTGGTCCCGACAGGGGCAAACGGCTACACCTTC.

The CDR3, as DNA: TGCGCCAGCAGACTTCAGGACAGCTCCTACGAGCAGTACTTC. Translating gives CASRLQDSSYEQYF. The chain employs TRBV5-1 and TRBJ2-7, with D perhaps TRBD1 (6 bases). CDR3 length equals 14 residues. Germline V lookup: CDR1 SGHRS, CDR2 YFSETQ. Trimming pared 5 bases from V and 0 bases from J, leaving 12 bases between.

This clone was seen a single time. The V and J genes are TRBV3-1 (or the pseudogene TRBV3-2) and TRBJ2-2, with no clear D. The CDR3 totals 13 residues. V was trimmed by 1 base and J by 8 bases, leaving 8 bases between them. CDR1 and CDR2 (germline): LGHDT, YNNKEL (reference sequence). CDR3 residues: CASSQALVGELFF. The CDR3 bases are TGTGCCAGCAGCCAAGCGTTAGTGGGGGAGCTGTTTTTT.

The chain employs TRBV2 and TRBJ1-4, with D uncertain. V was trimmed by 3 bases and J by 5 bases, leaving 10 bases between them. The length of the CDR3 is 14 residues. Germline V gene data show CDR1 as SNHLY and CDR2 as FYNNEI. CDR3 nucleotide sequence: TGTGCCAGCAGTGATCCCGGTTGGAATGAAAAACTGTTTTTT. Encoded protein: CASSDPGWNEKLFF. Drawing the rest from reference TRBV2 and TRBJ1-4, the complete variable domain is EPEVTQTPSHQVTQMGQEVILRCVPISNHLYFYWYRQILGQKVEFLVSFYNNEISEKSEIFDDQFSVERPDGSNFTLKIRSTKLEDSAMYFCASSDPGWNEKLFFGSGTQLSVL.

This chain links TRBV28 with TRBJ2-3, with D maybe TRBD2 (5 bases). The CDR3 spans 14 residues. Germline CDR1 reads MDHEN; CDR2 reads SYDVKM. The ends were cut back, 10 bases at V and 3 bases at J, with 17 bases in the middle. Here the CDR3 reads CATASLLVTDTQYF. DNA of the CDR3: TGTGCCACCGCATCATTACTAGTAACAGATACGCAGTATTTT. Full variable domain (rest looked up from reference TRBV28 and TRBJ2-3): DVKVTQSSRYLVKRTGEKVFLECVQDMDHENMFWYRQDPGLGLRLIYFSYDVKMKEKGDIPEGYSVSREKKERFSLILESASTNQTSMYLCATASLLVTDTQYFGPGTRLTVL.

This clone was observed a handful of times. The CDR3 reads CASRGAQTPYGYTF. DNA of the CDR3: TGTGCCAGCAGGGGCGCCCAGACCCCGTATGGCTACACCTTC. V and J are TRBV6-5 and TRBJ1-2; D is unresolved. The ends were cut back, 6 bases at V and 5 bases at J, with 16 bases in the middle. CDR1 MNHEY and CDR2 SVGAGI come from the germline V gene. The CDR3 is 14 residues long.

Turning to this clone: This specimen includes other DNA sequences encoding the same CDR3. The rearrangement uses TRBV10-2 and TRBJ2-1; D not certain. The ends were cut back, 7 bases at V and 4 bases at J, with 8 bases in the middle. The germline gives CDR1 WSHSY, CDR2 SAAADI. The length of the CDR3 is 12 residues. This CDR3 reads CASTTRYNEQFF. The CDR3 DNA is TGCGCCAGCACTACGAGATACAATGAGCAGTTCTTC.

The J gene is TRBJ2-1, the V gene TRBV18; 14 bases agree with TRBD2. The length of the CDR3 is 15 residues. Germline V gene data show CDR1 as KGHSH and CDR2 as LQKENI. After removal of 3 bases from V and 8 bases from J, the junction contained 3 bases not matched to a gene. As DNA, the CDR3 is TGTGCCAGCTCACCCGGGACTAGCGGGGGTTATGAGCAGTTCTTC. This sequence encodes CASSPGTSGGYEQFF.

This chain uses TRBV4-2 with TRBJ2-7; 10 bases line up with TRBD2. Trimming at V came to 0 bases and at J to 2 bases, leaving 1 base not matched to a gene. Germline loops: CDR1 LGHNA, CDR2 YNFKEQ. The CDR3 has 15 residues. The CDR3 loop reads CASSQELAGAYEQYF. In DNA form, the CDR3 reads TGTGCCAGCAGCCAAGAGCTAGCGGGGGCCTACGAGCAGTACTTC.

The chain carries TRBV19 and TRBJ1-3; TRBD1 agrees at 8 bases. The V gene's germline CDR1 is LNHDA and CDR2 SQIVND (reference sequence). V shed 4 bases and J 3 bases; nucleotides not matched to a gene: 5. The CDR3 has 15 amino acids. CDR3 loop: CASSTTGARGNTIYF. The CDR3 coding sequence is TGTGCCAGTAGTACGACAGGGGCGCGTGGAAACACCATATATTTT.

V is TRBV7-9 and J is TRBJ1-2; weak D call: TRBD1 (5 bases). Germline CDR1 SEHNR, CDR2 FQNEAQ (reference sequence). Trimming cost V 2 bases and J 2 bases, with 12 bases left between them. This CDR3 spans 15 amino acids. The CDR3, as DNA: TGTGCCAGCAGCTTATTTCAGGGTTCCAACTATGGCTACACCTTC. Translated: CASSLFQGSNYGYTF.

This sequence joins TRBV10-2 and TRBJ1-5, with D possibly TRBD1 on 5 matching bases. V lost 4 bases, J lost 5 bases, and 12 bases lay in between. Germline-derived CDR1 and CDR2 are WSHSY and SAAADI. The CDR3 totals 14 residues. CDR3 sequence (DNA): TGCGCCAGCAGTGGGCCAGGGAGGGATCAGCCCCAGCATTTT. It codes for CASSGPGRDQPQHF.

The chain combines TRBV7-9 with TRBJ2-5; 7 bases map to TRBD2. The germline V gene has CDR1 SEHNR and CDR2 FQNEAQ (reference sequence). The CDR3 is made up of 14 amino acids. Trimming at V came to 5 bases and at J to 5 bases, leaving 8 bases not matched to a gene. The CDR3 sequence is CASSNPRGWETQYF. The CDR3 nucleotides read TGTGCCAGCAGCAACCCGCGGGGGTGGGAGACCCAGTACTTC.

The CDR3 loop reads CASSPVRGTDTQYF. CDR3 sequence (DNA): TGTGCCAGCAGCCCCGTAAGGGGAACAGATACGCAGTATTTT. The rearrangement joins TRBV5-6 to TRBJ2-3; possibly TRBD1 for D (5 bases). Trimming shortened V by 4 bases and J by 3 bases, and 12 bases separated the two germline ends. This CDR3 has 14 residues. Per germline, CDR1 SGHDT and CDR2 YYEEEE.

The rearrangement joins TRBV6-5 to TRBJ1-2, with 7 bases fitting TRBD1. Unmatched junction bases numbered 10, after V lost 7 bases and J lost 2 bases. CDR1 is MNHEY, CDR2 SVGAGI, per germline. This CDR3 is 15 amino acids long. CDR3 DNA: TGTGCCAGCATTCAAGGATCAGGGGGAAACTATGGCTACACCTTC. The encoded protein is CASIQGSGGNYGYTF.

This sequence joins TRBV29-1 and TRBJ1-1, with D tentatively TRBD1 (5 bases). There are 14 residues in the CDR3. V shed 5 bases and J shed 1 base, with 14 bases lying between them. From germline, CDR1 is SQVTM and CDR2 ANQGSEA. CDR3 residues: CSVPLSGGNTEAFF. In nucleotides, the CDR3 is TGCAGCGTTCCCTTATCGGGGGGGAACACTGAAGCTTTCTTT.

This clone was counted between two and nine times. This chain uses TRBV6-1 with TRBJ1-3, with D perhaps TRBD1 (6 bases). Germline CDR1 is MNHNS and CDR2 is SASEGT. This CDR3 has 16 residues. V was clipped by 0 bases and J by 0 bases, with 9 bases between them. CDR3 residues: CASSEAVRGSGNTIYF. In DNA, the CDR3 is TGTGCCAGCAGTGAAGCGGTCAGGGGCTCTGGAAACACCATATATTTT.

The chain combines TRBV20-1 with TRBJ2-7; the D gene is possibly TRBD2 (6 bases). The CDR3 runs to 13 residues. From germline, CDR1 is DFQATT and CDR2 SNEGSKA (reference sequence). V was clipped by 3 bases and J by 6 bases, with 15 bases between them. The CDR3 spells CSASSGVRFEQYF. In DNA form, the CDR3 reads TGCAGTGCTAGTAGCGGAGTACGGTTCGAGCAGTACTTC.